These 15 T cell receptor beta chains originate from one sample sequenced in a study of blood T cell repertoires in COVID-19. Assay: immunoSEQ multiplex PCR; the TCRdb copy retains only in-frame clones and omits some. The profile covers about 59,000 clones, with 91% appearing a single time and about 9.1% taken by the ten largest. The sequenced material came from peripheral blood. Receptors were obtained from a human donor in a cohort sampled during active COVID-19.

V usage is TRBV7-9 and J usage is TRBJ1-1, with TRBD1 matching over 8 bases. After removal of 8 bases from V and 1 base from J, the junction contained 6 bases not matched to a gene. The CDR3 extends over 14 amino acids. CDR1 SEHNR and CDR2 FQNEAQ come from the germline V gene (reference sequence). CDR3 loop: CASFRTGRNTEAFF. The CDR3 DNA follows: TGTGCCAGCTTCCGGACAGGGAGGAACACTGAAGCTTTCTTT.

This chain's CDR3 is CASSEPDRGEKLFF. The CDR3 DNA sequence: TGTGCCAGCAGTGAGCCTGACAGGGGTGAAAAACTGTTTTTT. The rearrangement uses TRBV25-1 and TRBJ1-4, with 8 bases matching TRBD1. The trim removed 3 bases at V and 7 bases at J, leaving 4 bases unmatched. CDR3 length: 14 amino acids. Germline CDR1 and CDR2: MGHDK and SYGVNS.

CDR3: CASSLTWTGSYEQYF. CDR3 sequence (DNA): TGTGCCAGCAGCTTAACCTGGACAGGGTCGTACGAGCAGTACTTC. V usage is TRBV7-6 and J usage is TRBJ2-7; TRBD1 matches 8 bases. V lost 2 bases to trimming and J lost 4 bases; unmatched junction nucleotides: 7. Per the germline V gene, CDR1 is SGHVS and CDR2 is FNYEAQ. The CDR3 has 15 amino acids.

The rearrangement uses TRBV4-1 and TRBJ1-5, with no clear D. Germline V gene sequence: CDR1 MGHRA, CDR2 YSYEKL. CDR3 length: 13 amino acids. Trimming took 4 bases from V and 6 from J, leaving 10 bases between them. CDR3 residues: CASSPLGSQPQHF. CDR3 bases: TGCGCCAGCAGCCCTTTAGGGAGTCAGCCCCAGCATTTT.

This chain links TRBV6-5 with TRBJ2-3; tentative D call: TRBD1 (6 bases). Germline-derived CDR1 and CDR2 are MNHEY and SVGAGI. The CDR3 is 13 amino acids. V was cut by 5 bases and J by 8 bases, with 14 bases left in between. The CDR3 region is CASSHPQGGTQYF. In DNA form, the CDR3 reads TGTGCCAGCAGTCACCCGCAAGGGGGTACGCAGTATTTT.

This chain links TRBV24-1 with TRBJ2-7, with 8 bases lining up with TRBD1. In germline, CDR1 is KGHDR, CDR2 SFDVKD. The CDR3 is 14 residues long. Trimming took 9 bases from V and 3 from J; bases not matched to a gene: 9. The CDR3 sequence: CATSPGQGNYEQYF. CDR3 DNA: TGTGCCACCTCACCCGGACAGGGAAACTACGAGCAGTACTTC.

The rearrangement uses TRBV4-1 and TRBJ2-6, with TRBD1 as a possible D gene (5 bases). The germline CDR1 and CDR2 sequences are MGHRA and YSYEKL. The germline V and J ends were trimmed by 1 base and 4 bases, with 11 bases remaining between them. This CDR3 has 16 amino acids. CDR3 DNA sequence: TGCGCCAGCAGCCAAGTCAGGGTCGTCGGGGCCAACGTCCTGACTTTC. Its translation is CASSQVRVVGANVLTF.

V usage is TRBV4-3 and J usage is TRBJ2-7, with 9 bases lining up with TRBD1. Losses at the gene ends were 2 bases for V and 4 bases for J; bases not matched to a gene: 6. This CDR3 contains 15 residues. Germline values: CDR1 LGHNA, CDR2 YSLEER. The CDR3 DNA follows: TGCGCCAGCAGCCAATCCGGGACAGGGAGATACGAGCAGTACTTC. Its translation is CASSQSGTGRYEQYF.

The chain recombines TRBV10-1 with TRBJ2-7, with D tentatively TRBD1 (6 bases). Trimming took 7 bases from V and 4 from J, leaving 11 bases between them. The CDR3 loop spans 12 amino acids. Germline V gene data show CDR1 as WNHNN and CDR2 as SYGVQD (reference sequence). The DNA for the CDR3 is TGCGCCAGCACCAGGGGCCGGTACGAGCAGTACTTC. Translating it yields CASTRGRYEQYF.

The chain couples TRBV5-1 to TRBJ2-7; weak D call: TRBD2 (5 bases). The germline V gene has CDR1 SGHRS and CDR2 YFSETQ. V lost 3 bases and J 1 base, leaving 11 bases between the germline ends. This CDR3 has 14 amino acids. The CDR3 region is CASSSEDSSYEQYF. The CDR3 DNA sequence: TGCGCCAGCAGCTCCGAGGACTCTTCCTACGAGCAGTACTTC.

The genes are TRBV27 and TRBJ1-2; tentative D call: TRBD1 (5 bases). The V end was cut by 0 bases, the J end by 7 bases, with 12 bases between. The CDR3 has 14 residues. Germline CDR1 MNHEY, CDR2 SMNVEV (reference sequence). As DNA, the CDR3 is TGTGCCAGCAGTTTATCCTCAGGGTCGGGTGGCTACACCTTC. This sequence encodes CASSLSSGSGGYTF.

This clone was detected only a few times. The V gene is TRBV28, the J gene TRBJ2-7; D unclear. Germline CDR1 reads MDHEN; CDR2 reads SYDVKM. This CDR3 spans 12 amino acids. Deletions cut 5 bases from V and 2 bases from J, with 7 bases between. CDR3 residues: CASSLTAYEQYF. CDR3 nucleotide sequence: TGTGCCAGCAGTCTCACAGCCTACGAGCAGTACTTC.

V and J are TRBV7-9 and TRBJ1-1; 8 nucleotides agree with TRBD1. The CDR3 length is 14 residues. Germline loops: CDR1 SEHNR, CDR2 FQNEAQ (reference sequence). V lost 3 bases and J lost 5; bases outside the gene matches: 5. CDR3 sequence reads: CASSFSGGKTEAFF. The CDR3, as DNA: TGTGCCAGCAGCTTTTCAGGGGGCAAGACTGAAGCTTTCTTT.

The rearrangement uses TRBV6-4 and TRBJ1-2; D ambiguous. The germline V gene encodes CDR1 MRHNA and CDR2 SNTAGT. This CDR3 comprises 15 residues. Trimming removed 2 bases at V and 8 bases at J, with 18 bases between. The CDR3 spells CASSDLTEGSKGYTF. The CDR3 DNA follows: TGTGCCAGCAGTGACCTTACTGAGGGTTCGAAGGGCTACACCTTC.

The chain recombines TRBV11-1 with TRBJ2-1; no firm D call. Trimming left V 1 base short and J 1 base short, with 5 bases between. This CDR3 spans 14 amino acids. Germline-derived CDR1 and CDR2 are SGHAT and FQDESV (reference sequence). CDR3 bases: TGTGCCAGCAGCTTAGGCGGATCCTACAATGAGCAGTTCTTC. It is translated as CASSLGGSYNEQFF. The full variable domain, its missing parts supplied by reference TRBV11-1 and TRBJ2-1, is EAEVAQSPRYKITEKSQAVAFWCDPISGHATLYWYRQILGQGPELLVQFQDESVVDDSQLPKDRFSAERLKGVDSTLKIQPAELGDSAMYLCASSLGGSYNEQFFGPGTRLTVL.